The clone carrying this T cell receptor beta chain was detected only a few times. The entry originates in a study of patients and donors after allogeneic stem cell transplantation. TCRdb fed the RT-PCR reads into MiXCR, producing one record per CDR3 protein. This sample has some 960,000 distinct CDR3 sequences, with 15% to 20% found just once. The CDR3 totals 12 residues. V gave up 6 bases and J gave up 5 bases, with 9 bases separating them. Per the germline V gene, CDR1 is MNHEY and CDR2 is SVGAGI. What was sequenced was blood, either unsorted or a sorted T cell fraction (not recorded which). This clonotype originated in a human donor who was either an allogeneic HSCT recipient or a stem cell or donor lymphocyte infusion donor (not recorded which). It is not recorded whose cells these are; they may come from a transplant donor. This rearrangement joins TRBV6-5 to TRBJ2-3; no definite D call. The CDR3 DNA sequence: TGTGCCAGCAGCCTATCAAAAGATACGCAGTATTTT. Encoded protein: CASSLSKDTQYF.